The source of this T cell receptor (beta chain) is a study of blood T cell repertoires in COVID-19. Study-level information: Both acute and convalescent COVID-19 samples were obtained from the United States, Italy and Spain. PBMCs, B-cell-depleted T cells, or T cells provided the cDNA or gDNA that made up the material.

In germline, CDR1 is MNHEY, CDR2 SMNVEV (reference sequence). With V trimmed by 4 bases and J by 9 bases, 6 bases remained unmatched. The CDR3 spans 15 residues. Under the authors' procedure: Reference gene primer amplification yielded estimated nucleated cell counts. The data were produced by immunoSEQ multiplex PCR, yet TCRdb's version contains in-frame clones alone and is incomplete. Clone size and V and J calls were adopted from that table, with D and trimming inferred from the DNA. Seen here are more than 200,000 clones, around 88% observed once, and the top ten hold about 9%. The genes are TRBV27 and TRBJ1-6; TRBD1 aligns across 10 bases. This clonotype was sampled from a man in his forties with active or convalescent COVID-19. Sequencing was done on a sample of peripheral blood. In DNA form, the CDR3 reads TGTGCCAGCAGTTCTGCGGACAGGGGGGGTTCACCCCTCCACTTT. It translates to CASSSADRGGSPLHF.